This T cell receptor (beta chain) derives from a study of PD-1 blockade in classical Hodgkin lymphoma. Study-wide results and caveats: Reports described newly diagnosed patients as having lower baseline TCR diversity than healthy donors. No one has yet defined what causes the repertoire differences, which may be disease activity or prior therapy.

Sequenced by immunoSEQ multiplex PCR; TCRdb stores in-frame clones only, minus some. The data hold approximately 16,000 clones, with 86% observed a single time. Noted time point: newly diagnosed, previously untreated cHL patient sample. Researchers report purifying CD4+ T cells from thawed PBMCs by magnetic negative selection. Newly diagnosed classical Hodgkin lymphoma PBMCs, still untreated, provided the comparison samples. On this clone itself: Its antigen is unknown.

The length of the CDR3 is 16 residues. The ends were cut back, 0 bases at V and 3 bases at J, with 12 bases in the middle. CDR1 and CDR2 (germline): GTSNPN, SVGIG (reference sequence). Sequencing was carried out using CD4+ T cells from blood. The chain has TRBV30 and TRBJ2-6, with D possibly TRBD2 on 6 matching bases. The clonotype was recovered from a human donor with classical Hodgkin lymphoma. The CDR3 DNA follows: TGTGCCTGGAGTGTTTTATGGGGACTTGGGGCCAACGTCCTGACTTTC. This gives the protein CAWSVLWGLGANVLTF.